Listed below are T cell receptor beta chains from one sample, sequenced in a study of T cell repertoires in ileal Crohn's disease. This table comes from immunoSEQ multiplex PCR, and its TCRdb copy is limited to in-frame clones, with some not included. The repertoire consists of about 4,700 clones, with 60% to 80% occurring once and the leading ten covering about 12%. The sample consisted of ileal tissue. The receptors here all came from an adult with Crohn's disease. The conserved cysteine and the conserved F or W are not part of the CDR3 here. Each record gives: clone size, V gene, J gene, CDR3 protein. Some rows mark clone size as missing; the rest say once, few, many or name a class of expanded clone.

clone_size: NA
v_call: TRBV20-1
j_call: TRBJ1-2
cdr3_aa: GTGFEGYT

clone_size: NA
v_call: TRBV5-1
j_call: TRBJ1-1
cdr3_aa: ASSLSQGALNTEAF

clone_size: NA
v_call: TRBV5-6
j_call: TRBJ2-3
cdr3_aa: ASSQRARRDTQY

clone_size: NA
v_call: TRBV2
j_call: TRBJ1-5
cdr3_aa: ASRVGQGAGNQPQH

clone_size: NA
v_call: TRBV30
j_call: TRBJ1-5
cdr3_aa: AWSGGQLGPQH

clone_size: NA
v_call: TRBV6-4
j_call: TRBJ1-1
cdr3_aa: ASSAGAASAEAF

clone_size: NA
v_call: TRBV11-2
j_call: TRBJ1-1
cdr3_aa: ASSLEGEGG

clone_size: NA
v_call: TRBV2
j_call: TRBJ2-1
cdr3_aa: ASSLLASGGASDGQF

clone_size: NA
v_call: TRBV7-2
j_call: TRBJ1-1
cdr3_aa: ASSFSSGEAF

clone_size: once
v_call: TRBV5-4
j_call: NA
cdr3_aa: ASSSPGQVNYEQY

clone_size: NA
v_call: TRBV2
j_call: TRBJ1-6
cdr3_aa: ASGPTGGNSPLH

clone_size: NA
v_call: TRBV2
j_call: TRBJ2-1
cdr3_aa: ASSGWRTSGYNEQF

clone_size: few
v_call: TRBV19
j_call: TRBJ2-2
cdr3_aa: ASSTKTGNRAGELF

clone_size: NA
v_call: TRBV19
j_call: TRBJ2-2
cdr3_aa: ASSTGLSLGGELF

clone_size: NA
v_call: TRBV7-9
j_call: TRBJ1-1
cdr3_aa: ASSSVNTEAF

clone_size: NA
v_call: TRBV28
j_call: TRBJ1-3
cdr3_aa: ASSPGGTGGNTIY

clone_size: NA
v_call: TRBV5-6
j_call: TRBJ1-5
cdr3_aa: ASSLTGTDNQPQH

clone_size: NA
v_call: TRBV5-1
j_call: TRBJ1-1
cdr3_aa: ASSLDRGNTEAF

clone_size: NA
v_call: TRBV5-1
j_call: TRBJ2-3
cdr3_aa: ASSLRASGGATDTQY

clone_size: NA
v_call: TRBV29-1
j_call: TRBJ1-5
cdr3_aa: SVHRGGDQPQH

clone_size: NA
v_call: TRBV7-2
j_call: TRBJ1-4
cdr3_aa: ASGPGQRGVREKLF

clone_size: NA
v_call: TRBV15
j_call: TRBJ2-5
cdr3_aa: ATSETRAPNQETQY

clone_size: NA
v_call: TRBV5-1
j_call: TRBJ1-3
cdr3_aa: ASSLALGGASGNTIY

clone_size: once
v_call: TRBV7-2
j_call: TRBJ2-2
cdr3_aa: ASSLARGGAVTGELF

clone_size: NA
v_call: TRBV11-2
j_call: TRBJ2-7
cdr3_aa: ASSSDSNIEQY

clone_size: NA
v_call: TRBV29-1
j_call: TRBJ1-5
cdr3_aa: SVVLNQPQH

clone_size: few
v_call: TRBV11-3
j_call: TRBJ2-7
cdr3_aa: ASSSGRGPYEQY

clone_size: NA
v_call: TRBV27
j_call: TRBJ1-1
cdr3_aa: ASSFGEDTEAF

clone_size: NA
v_call: TRBV19
j_call: TRBJ1-2
cdr3_aa: ASTGAGYGYT

clone_size: NA
v_call: TRBV12-5
j_call: TRBJ2-7
cdr3_aa: ASGLGTGGDEQY

clone_size: NA
v_call: TRBV30
j_call: TRBJ2-3
cdr3_aa: AWSEEAGSTQY

clone_size: NA
v_call: TRBV9
j_call: TRBJ2-3
cdr3_aa: ASSVVGLAGTSGDTQY

clone_size: NA
v_call: TRBV7-9
j_call: TRBJ1-1
cdr3_aa: ASSTYTQGLSAEAF

clone_size: NA
v_call: TRBV5-1
j_call: TRBJ1-1
cdr3_aa: ASSLANRLGNTEAF

clone_size: few
v_call: TRBV10-3
j_call: TRBJ1-2
cdr3_aa: AISYTRVGDTNSYGYT

clone_size: NA
v_call: TRBV4-2
j_call: TRBJ2-5
cdr3_aa: ASSQDRGGPETQY

clone_size: few
v_call: TRBV5-4
j_call: TRBJ1-3
cdr3_aa: ASSPNIDSGNTIY

clone_size: NA
v_call: TRBV6-1
j_call: TRBJ2-1
cdr3_aa: ASSDYRPNEQF

clone_size: NA
v_call: TRBV19
j_call: TRBJ2-3
cdr3_aa: ASSIGHRGDTQY

clone_size: NA
v_call: TRBV4-1
j_call: TRBJ2-7
cdr3_aa: ASSQEGAAGSYEQY

clone_size: NA
v_call: TRBV6-1
j_call: TRBJ1-3
cdr3_aa: ASLTGSSGNTIY

clone_size: NA
v_call: TRBV7-6
j_call: TRBJ1-4
cdr3_aa: ASSLSGGGEKLF

clone_size: NA
v_call: TRBV19
j_call: TRBJ1-5
cdr3_aa: ASSIADRVNQPQH

clone_size: NA
v_call: TRBV5-1
j_call: TRBJ2-5
cdr3_aa: ASSSQWTGGSETQY

clone_size: NA
v_call: TRBV27
j_call: TRBJ1-2
cdr3_aa: ASSLSKGATYGYT

clone_size: NA
v_call: TRBV7-9
j_call: TRBJ1-2
cdr3_aa: ASSHERGTPNYGYT

clone_size: NA
v_call: TRBV5-5
j_call: TRBJ1-6
cdr3_aa: ASSTSTGSGSPLH

clone_size: NA
v_call: TRBV25-1
j_call: TRBJ1-6
cdr3_aa: ASSGGEDRVQPLH

clone_size: once
v_call: TRBV18
j_call: TRBJ2-1
cdr3_aa: ASSPGSINEQF

clone_size: NA
v_call: TRBV7-8
j_call: TRBJ1-2
cdr3_aa: ASSSLTDRVRGYT

clone_size: NA
v_call: TRBV6-6
j_call: TRBJ1-1
cdr3_aa: ASRGGSSPTNTEAF

clone_size: NA
v_call: TRBV6-1
j_call: TRBJ1-6
cdr3_aa: ASSEGQGTSPLH

clone_size: NA
v_call: TRBV5-1
j_call: TRBJ1-1
cdr3_aa: ASSLAVAGGTEAF

clone_size: few
v_call: TRBV5-6
j_call: TRBJ1-1
cdr3_aa: ASRSQTNTEAF

clone_size: NA
v_call: TRBV6-6
j_call: TRBJ1-6
cdr3_aa: ASSSPGNNSPLH

clone_size: NA
v_call: TRBV5-6
j_call: TRBJ2-7
cdr3_aa: ASSSQDYEQY

clone_size: NA
v_call: TRBV7-8
j_call: TRBJ2-7
cdr3_aa: ASSSDSVSYEQY